The clone carrying this T cell receptor (beta chain) was counted between two and nine times. Its antigen is undetermined. The CDR3 has 12 amino acids. CDR1 and CDR2 (germline): PRHDT, FYEKMQ (reference sequence). Trimming took 0 bases from V and 6 from J, leaving 5 bases between them. This sample is part of a study of OX40 agonist ivuxolimab in advanced cancers. Findings and limits, study-wide: With doses of 0.1 to 3.0 mg/kg, CD4+ and CD8+ blood T cells had undergone clonal expansion by week 6.

Sequencing used immunoSEQ multiplex PCR; TCRdb keeps in-frame clones, though not all of them. The sample has 74,000 or so clones; approximately 94% are singletons. V is TRBV13 and J is TRBJ1-1; D gene ambiguous. Source: CD4+ or CD8+ T cells sorted from blood, taken in a trial of the OX40 agonist ivuxolimab. This clonotype was obtained from an adult with an advanced solid tumor such as melanoma, head and neck, liver or kidney cancer. The CDR3 here is CASSLGASEAFF. CDR3 bases: TGTGCCAGCAGCTTAGGGGCCTCTGAAGCTTTCTTT.